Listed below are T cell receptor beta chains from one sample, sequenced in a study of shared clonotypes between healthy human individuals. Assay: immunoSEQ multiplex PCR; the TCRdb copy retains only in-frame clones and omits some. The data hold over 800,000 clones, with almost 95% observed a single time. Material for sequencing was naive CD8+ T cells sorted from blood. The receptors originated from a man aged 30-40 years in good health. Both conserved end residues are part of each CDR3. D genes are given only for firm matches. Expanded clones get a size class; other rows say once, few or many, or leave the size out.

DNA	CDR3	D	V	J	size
TGTGCCTGGAGTGTGCGCGGGGCTGGGGGCTACACCTTC	CAWSVRGAGGYTF	.	TRBV30	TRBJ1-2	.
TGTGCCTGGAGTGACCGGACAACCTACTCTGGGGCCAACGTCCTGACTTTC	CAWSDRTTYSGANVLTF	.	TRBV30	TRBJ2-6	.
TGTGCCAGCAGTTGGGACAGGGCTGAAGCCAACGTCCTGACTTTC	CASSWDRAEANVLTF	TRBD1	TRBV27	TRBJ2-6	.
TGCAGCGTTGTCCGGGGGAACACCGGGGAGCTGTTTTTT	CSVVRGNTGELFF	.	TRBV29-1	TRBJ2-2	once
TGTGCCAGCAGCCTGGCCGGGACTAGCGGGGCTGCGGGTGAGCAGTTCTTC	CASSLAGTSGAAGEQFF	TRBD2	TRBV11-2	TRBJ2-1	.
TGTGCCAGCAGCAAAGACGGATCCTACGAGCAGTACTTC	CASSKDGSYEQYF	.	TRBV21-1	TRBJ2-7	.
TGTGCCAGCGCTTCCGAGGGGGATGAGCAGTTCTTC	CASASEGDEQFF	.	TRBV7-2	TRBJ2-1	.
TGTGCCAGCAGCCGGACTAGCGGGAGAGCGGATACGCAGTATTTT	CASSRTSGRADTQYF	TRBD2	TRBV14	TRBJ2-3	.
TGTGCCAGCAGCCCCTTAGGTCAGGACTCCTACGAGCAGTACTTC	CASSPLGQDSYEQYF	.	TRBV7-6	TRBJ2-7	once
TGCGCCAGCAGTGAAGGAGCGGGCCGATACAATGAGCAGTTCTTC	CASSEGAGRYNEQFF	.	TRBV10-1	TRBJ2-1	.
TGTGCCAGCAGCCCAGGGGTGGGCTCCTACGAGCAGTACTTC	CASSPGVGSYEQYF	.	TRBV7-8	TRBJ2-7	once
TGTGCCAGCAGTTTAGCAGGGGAACTTTGGACTGAAGCTTTCTTT	CASSLAGELWTEAFF	.	TRBV28	TRBJ1-1	.
TGTGCCAGCAGTGAACCATCCCGGACAGGGAGGTCCTACAATGAGCAGTTCTTC	CASSEPSRTGRSYNEQFF	TRBD1	TRBV25-1	TRBJ2-1	.
TGTGCCAGCGGCCAGTCCATAAATACGCAGTATTTT	CASGQSINTQYF	.	TRBV25-1	TRBJ2-3	.
TGTGCCAGCACTGCCGGGACTAGTAGCACAGATACGCAGTATTTT	CASTAGTSSTDTQYF	TRBD2	TRBV9	TRBJ2-3	.
TGCAGCGTTGAAGTAGATAGAGCCTACGAGCAGTACTTC	CSVEVDRAYEQYF	.	TRBV29-1	TRBJ2-7	.
TGTGCCAGCAGTTTAGTACAGGGAACTACGAAGCAGTACTTC	CASSLVQGTTKQYF	.	TRBV27	TRBJ2-7	.
TGCGCCAGCAGCCAAGTAGCCGTAGGCAATGAGCAGTTCTTC	CASSQVAVGNEQFF	.	TRBV4-1	TRBJ2-1	.
TGTGCCAGCAGCTTGGAGGGTGGGACTAGCGGCACCGGGGAGCTGTTTTTT	CASSLEGGTSGTGELFF	TRBD2	TRBV11-2	TRBJ2-2	once
TGTGCCAGCAGCTTAGCTTCGGGACAATCCCTTATGCATGAGCAGTTCTTC	CASSLASGQSLMHEQFF	.	TRBV7-6	TRBJ2-1	.
TGTGCCAGCAGCCAACTAGAGGACAGGGCTCACGAGCAGTACTTC	CASSQLEDRAHEQYF	TRBD1	TRBV14	TRBJ2-7	.
TGTGCCAGCAGCTTAGGTCGGCAGGGTATAGATACGCAGTATTTT	CASSLGRQGIDTQYF	.	TRBV11-2	TRBJ2-3	.
TGTGCCAGCAGCTTAGGATCCAGGCAGAACACTGAAGCTTTCTTT	CASSLGSRQNTEAFF	.	TRBV13	TRBJ1-1	.
TGTGCCAGCAGCTTACCGGAGACAGTGAGGGAGCAGTACTTC	CASSLPETVREQYF	.	TRBV11-2	TRBJ2-7	.
TGTGCCTGGAGCTACCTAACTGTCGGGGGCCAAGAGCCCCAGTACTTC	CAWSYLTVGGQEPQYF	.	TRBV30	TRBJ2-5	.
TGTGCCAGACCCGGCACAGATACGCAGTATTTT	CARPGTDTQYF	.	TRBV2	TRBJ2-3	.
TGTGCCAGCAGCGCCGGAGCGGGTTACGAGCAGTACTTC	CASSAGAGYEQYF	.	TRBV9	TRBJ2-7	.
TGTGCCAGCAGTACCGGGACTACCCAAGAGACCCAGTACTTC	CASSTGTTQETQYF	TRBD2	TRBV27	TRBJ2-5	.